Below, 6 T cell receptor beta chains from the same sample are listed, as sequenced in a study of blood T cell repertoires in COVID-19. Assay used: immunoSEQ multiplex PCR; TCRdb lists only in-frame clones, some missing. The sample consists of under 300,000 clones, around 83% of them appearing once. The sequenced sample consisted of peripheral blood. The origin of the receptors is a man aged 25 to 40 who had recovered from COVID-19.

The J gene is TRBJ1-1, the V gene TRBV6-5, with 8 bases that match TRBD1. This CDR3 is 14 amino acids long. J gave up 2 bases and V 6 bases, and 5 bases lay outside the gene matches. Germline V CDR1 and CDR2: MNHEY, SVGAGI. The CDR3 DNA reads TGTGCCAGCAGGAAACAGGGGGTTAACACTGAAGCTTTCTTT. This codes for CASRKQGVNTEAFF.

The V call is TRBV14, the J call TRBJ1-2; D is unclear. The germline V gene encodes CDR1 SGHDN and CDR2 FVKESK. The CDR3 spans 12 residues. V lost 1 base and J lost 7, with 7 bases in between. CDR3 region: CASSQARRGYTF. The DNA of the CDR3 is TGTGCCAGCAGCCAAGCCAGGCGTGGCTACACCTTC.

This clone appeared a single time. The chain combines TRBV5-4 with TRBJ2-2, with a weak D call TRBD1 (6 bases). Trimming left V 3 bases short and J 6 bases short, with 15 bases between. This CDR3 spans 15 amino acids. CDR1 SGHNT and CDR2 YYREEE come from the germline V gene (reference sequence). The CDR3 is CASSYSTGSPGELFF. CDR3 nucleotide sequence: TGTGCCAGCAGCTACTCAACAGGGTCCCCCGGGGAGCTGTTTTTT.

The chain carries TRBV2 and TRBJ1-2; 8 nucleotides align to TRBD1. This CDR3 has 16 amino acids. The V gene's germline CDR1 is SNHLY and CDR2 FYNNEI. Trimming removed 4 bases from V and 4 bases from J; junction bases left unmatched: 11. This CDR3 reads CASSAVTGGLAYGYTF. CDR3 nucleotide sequence: TGTGCCAGCAGTGCCGTCACAGGGGGGCTCGCCTATGGCTACACCTTC.

The genes are TRBV2 and TRBJ1-6; D remains ambiguous. Germline CDR1 reads SNHLY; CDR2 reads FYNNEI. The CDR3 is 12 amino acids. V was cut by 1 base and J by 13 bases, with 8 bases left in between. The CDR3 nucleotides read TGTGCCAGCAGTGAAGTTGAGGCTCCCCTCCACTTT. As protein: CASSEVEAPLHF.

This rearrangement joins TRBV28 to TRBJ2-5; D is undetermined. There are 12 residues in the CDR3. The V end lost 5 bases, the J end lost 6 bases, and 10 bases lay between the germline ends. Per germline, CDR1 MDHEN and CDR2 SYDVKM. Here the CDR3 DNA reads TGTGCCAGCAGTACGGGTCAGAAGACCCAGTACTTC. This gives the protein CASSTGQKTQYF.